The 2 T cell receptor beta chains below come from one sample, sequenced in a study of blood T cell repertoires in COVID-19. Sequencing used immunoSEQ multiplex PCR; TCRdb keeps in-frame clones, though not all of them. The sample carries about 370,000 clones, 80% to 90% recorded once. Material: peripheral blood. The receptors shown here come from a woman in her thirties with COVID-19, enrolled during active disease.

The CDR3 here is CASSGDRELETQYF. The CDR3 nucleotides read TGTGCCAGCAGCGGGGACAGGGAGTTGGAGACCCAGTACTTC. This chain uses TRBV9 with TRBJ2-5; 9 bases fit TRBD1. Germline V gene lookup returns CDR1 SGDLS and CDR2 YYNGEE. V lost 3 bases to trimming and J lost 5 bases; unmatched junction nucleotides: 5. The CDR3 sequence is 14 residues long. Using reference TRBV9 and TRBJ2-5 for the parts outside the CDR3, the full variable domain is DSGVTQTPKHLITATGQRVTLRCSPRSGDLSVYWYQQSLDQGLQFLIQYYNGEERAKGNILERFSAQQFPDLHSELNLSSLELGDSALYFCASSGDRELETQYFGPGTRLLVL.

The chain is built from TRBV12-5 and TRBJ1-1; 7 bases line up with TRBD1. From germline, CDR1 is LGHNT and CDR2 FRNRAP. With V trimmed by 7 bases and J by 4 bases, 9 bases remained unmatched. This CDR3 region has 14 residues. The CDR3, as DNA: TGTGCTAGTGTCCTGGGACAGTCGGTCACTGAAGCTTTCTTT. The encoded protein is CASVLGQSVTEAFF.